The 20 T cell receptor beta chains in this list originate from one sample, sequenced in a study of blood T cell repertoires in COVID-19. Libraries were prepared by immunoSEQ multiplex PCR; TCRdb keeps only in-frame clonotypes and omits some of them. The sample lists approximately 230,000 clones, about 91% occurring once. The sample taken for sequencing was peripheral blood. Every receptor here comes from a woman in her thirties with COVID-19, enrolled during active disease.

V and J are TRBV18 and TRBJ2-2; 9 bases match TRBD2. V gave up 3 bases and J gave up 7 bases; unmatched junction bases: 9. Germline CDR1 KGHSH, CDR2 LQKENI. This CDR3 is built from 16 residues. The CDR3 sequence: CASSPELAGARGELFF. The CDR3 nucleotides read TGTGCCAGCTCACCGGAATTAGCGGGGGCGCGCGGGGAGCTGTTTTTT.

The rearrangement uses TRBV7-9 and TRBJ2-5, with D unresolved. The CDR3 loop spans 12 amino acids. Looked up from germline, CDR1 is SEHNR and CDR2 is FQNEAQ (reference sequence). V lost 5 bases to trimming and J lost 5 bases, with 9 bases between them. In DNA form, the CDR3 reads TGTGCCAGCAGCCCCCATCGGGAGACCCAGTACTTC. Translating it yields CASSPHRETQYF.

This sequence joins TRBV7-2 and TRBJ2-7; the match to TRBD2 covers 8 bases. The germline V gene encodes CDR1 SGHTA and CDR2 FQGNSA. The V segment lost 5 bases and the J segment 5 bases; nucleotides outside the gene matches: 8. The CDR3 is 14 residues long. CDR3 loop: CASSAGLASHEQYV. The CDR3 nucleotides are TGTGCCAGCAGCGCAGGACTAGCCAGCCACGAGCAGTACGTC.

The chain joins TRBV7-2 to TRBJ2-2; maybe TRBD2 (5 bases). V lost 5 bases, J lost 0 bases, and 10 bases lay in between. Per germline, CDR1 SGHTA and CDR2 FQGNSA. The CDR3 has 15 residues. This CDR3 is CASSLTGTNTGELFF. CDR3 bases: TGTGCCAGCAGCCTCACGGGGACGAACACCGGGGAGCTGTTTTTT. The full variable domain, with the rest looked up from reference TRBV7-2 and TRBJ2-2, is GAGVSQSPSNKVTEKGKDVELRCDPISGHTALYWYRQSLGQGLEFLIYFQGNSAPDKSGLPSDRFSAERTGGSVSTLTIQRTQQEDSAVYLCASSLTGTNTGELFFGEGSRLTVL.

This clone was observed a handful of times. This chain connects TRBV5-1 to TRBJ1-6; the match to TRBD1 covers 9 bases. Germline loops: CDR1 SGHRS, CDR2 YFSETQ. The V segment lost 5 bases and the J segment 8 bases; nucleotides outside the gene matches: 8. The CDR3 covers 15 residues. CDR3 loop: CASSPQTGGDSPLHF. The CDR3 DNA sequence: TGCGCCAGCAGTCCCCAGACAGGGGGTGATTCACCCCTCCACTTT.

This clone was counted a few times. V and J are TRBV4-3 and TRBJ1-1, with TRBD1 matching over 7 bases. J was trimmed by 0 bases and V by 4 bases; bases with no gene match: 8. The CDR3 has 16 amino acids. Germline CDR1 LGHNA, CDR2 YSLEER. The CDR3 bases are TGCGCCAGCAGCCCGAACGGAGGGACAGTGAACACTGAAGCTTTCTTT. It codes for CASSPNGGTVNTEAFF.

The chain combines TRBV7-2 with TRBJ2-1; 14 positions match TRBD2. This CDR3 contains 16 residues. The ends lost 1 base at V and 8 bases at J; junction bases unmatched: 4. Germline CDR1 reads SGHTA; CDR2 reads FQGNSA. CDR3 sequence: CASSLVGLAGEDEQFF. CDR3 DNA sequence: TGTGCCAGCAGCTTAGTGGGACTAGCGGGAGAGGATGAGCAGTTCTTC.

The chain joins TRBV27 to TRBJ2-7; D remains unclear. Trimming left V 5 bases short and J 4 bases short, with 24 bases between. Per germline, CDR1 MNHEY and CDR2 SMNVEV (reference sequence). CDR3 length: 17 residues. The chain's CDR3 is CASSQRPGPQLLYEQYF. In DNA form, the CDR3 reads TGTGCCAGCAGTCAACGACCGGGTCCTCAGCTACTATACGAGCAGTACTTC.

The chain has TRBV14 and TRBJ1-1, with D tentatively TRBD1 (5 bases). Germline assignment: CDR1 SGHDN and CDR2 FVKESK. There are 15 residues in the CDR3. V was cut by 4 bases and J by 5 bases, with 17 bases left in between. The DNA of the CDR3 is TGTGCCAGCAGCCCTCCGGGCAGGGAGGGGACTGAAGCTTTCTTT. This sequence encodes CASSPPGREGTEAFF.

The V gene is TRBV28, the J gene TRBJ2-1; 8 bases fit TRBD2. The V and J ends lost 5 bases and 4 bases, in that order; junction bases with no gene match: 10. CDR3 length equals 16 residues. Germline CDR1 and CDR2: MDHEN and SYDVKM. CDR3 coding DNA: TGTGCCAGCAGTCCCCCGGGACGGGGGGGATACAATGAGCAGTTCTTC. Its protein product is CASSPPGRGGYNEQFF.

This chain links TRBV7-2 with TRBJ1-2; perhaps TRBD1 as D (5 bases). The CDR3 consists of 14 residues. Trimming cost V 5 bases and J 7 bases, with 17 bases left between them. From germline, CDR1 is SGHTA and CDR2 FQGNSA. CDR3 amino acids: CASSHGEGVGGYTF. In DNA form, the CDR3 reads TGTGCCAGCAGCCACGGCGAAGGGGTGGGTGGCTACACCTTC.

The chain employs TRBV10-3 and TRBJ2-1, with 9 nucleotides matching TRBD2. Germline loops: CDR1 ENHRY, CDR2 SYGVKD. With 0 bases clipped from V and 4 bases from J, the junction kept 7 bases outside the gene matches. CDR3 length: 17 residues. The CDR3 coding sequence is TGTGCCATCAGTGAGTCGAATAGCGGGAGTGGGTACAATGAGCAGTTCTTC. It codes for CAISESNSGSGYNEQFF.

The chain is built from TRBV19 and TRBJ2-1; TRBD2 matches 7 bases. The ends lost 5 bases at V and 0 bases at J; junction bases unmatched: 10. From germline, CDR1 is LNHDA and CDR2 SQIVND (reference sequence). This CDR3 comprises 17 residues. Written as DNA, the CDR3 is TGTGCCAGTAGTCGGTACAGCGGGACGCTCTCCTACAATGAGCAGTTCTTC. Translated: CASSRYSGTLSYNEQFF. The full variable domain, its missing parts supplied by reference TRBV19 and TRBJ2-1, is DGGITQSPKYLFRKEGQNVTLSCEQNLNHDAMYWYRQDPGQGLRLIYYSQIVNDFQKGDIAEGYSVSREKKESFPLTVTSAQKNPTAFYLCASSRYSGTLSYNEQFFGPGTRLTVL.

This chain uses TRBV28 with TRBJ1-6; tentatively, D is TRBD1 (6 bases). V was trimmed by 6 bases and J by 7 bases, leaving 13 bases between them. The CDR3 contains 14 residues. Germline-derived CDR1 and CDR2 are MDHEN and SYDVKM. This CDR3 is CASSRGQKNSPLHF. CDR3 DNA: TGTGCCAGCAGCCGCGGACAGAAGAATTCACCCCTCCACTTT.

The chain's CDR3 is CASSVGQGGLNTEAFF. The CDR3 region has the DNA TGTGCCAGCAGCGTCGGACAGGGTGGGTTAAACACTGAAGCTTTCTTT. The V and J genes are TRBV9 and TRBJ1-1, with TRBD1 matching over 8 bases. The germline V gene encodes CDR1 SGDLS and CDR2 YYNGEE. The CDR3 has 16 residues. After removal of 2 bases from V and 2 bases from J, the junction contained 8 bases not matched to a gene.

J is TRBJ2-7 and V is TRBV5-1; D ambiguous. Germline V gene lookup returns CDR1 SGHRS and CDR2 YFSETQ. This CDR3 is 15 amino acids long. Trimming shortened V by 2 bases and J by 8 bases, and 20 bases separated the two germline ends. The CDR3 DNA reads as TGCGCCAGCAGCTTCGACGAGGCCCACCCTAAGAAGCAGTACTTC. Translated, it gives CASSFDEAHPKKQYF.

DNA of the CDR3: TGTGCCAGCAGTTACTTCGACAGGGCTGGGGAGCTGTTTTTT. It specifies CASSYFDRAGELFF. The chain joins TRBV6-5 to TRBJ2-2; 7 positions match TRBD1. This CDR3 comprises 14 residues. V gave up 1 base and J gave up 8 bases; unmatched junction bases: 4. Germline values: CDR1 MNHEY, CDR2 SVGAGI.

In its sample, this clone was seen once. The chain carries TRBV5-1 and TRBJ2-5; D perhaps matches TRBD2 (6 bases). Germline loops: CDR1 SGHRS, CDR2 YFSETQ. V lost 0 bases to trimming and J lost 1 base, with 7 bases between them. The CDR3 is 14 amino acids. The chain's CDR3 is CASSLGGVQETQYF. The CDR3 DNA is TGCGCCAGCAGCTTGGGCGGGGTCCAAGAGACCCAGTACTTC.

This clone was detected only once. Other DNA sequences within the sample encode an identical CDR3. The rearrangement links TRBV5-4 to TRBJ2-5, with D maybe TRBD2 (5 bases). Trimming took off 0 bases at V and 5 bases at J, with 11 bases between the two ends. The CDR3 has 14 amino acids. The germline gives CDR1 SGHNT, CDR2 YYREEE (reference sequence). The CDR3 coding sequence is TGTGCCAGCAGCTTGGCCGGGGTGGCGGAGACCCAGTACTTC. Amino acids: CASSLAGVAETQYF.

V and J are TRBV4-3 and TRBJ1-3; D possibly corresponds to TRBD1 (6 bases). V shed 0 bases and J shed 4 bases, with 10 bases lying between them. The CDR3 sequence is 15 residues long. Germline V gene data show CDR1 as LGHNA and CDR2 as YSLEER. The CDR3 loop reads CASSQDPGAGNTIYF. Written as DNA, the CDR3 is TGCGCCAGCAGCCAAGATCCAGGGGCCGGAAACACCATATATTTT.